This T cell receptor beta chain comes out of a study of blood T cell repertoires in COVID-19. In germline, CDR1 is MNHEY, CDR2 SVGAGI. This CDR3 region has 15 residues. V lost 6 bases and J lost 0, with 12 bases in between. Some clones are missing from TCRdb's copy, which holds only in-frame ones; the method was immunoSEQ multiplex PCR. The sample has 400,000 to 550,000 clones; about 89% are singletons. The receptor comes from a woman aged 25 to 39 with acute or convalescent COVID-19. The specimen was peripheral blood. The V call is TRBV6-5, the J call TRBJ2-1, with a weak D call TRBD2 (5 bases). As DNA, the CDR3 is TGTGCCAGCAGCGCACCGGGGTACTCCTACAATGAGCAGTTCTTC. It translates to CASSAPGYSYNEQFF.